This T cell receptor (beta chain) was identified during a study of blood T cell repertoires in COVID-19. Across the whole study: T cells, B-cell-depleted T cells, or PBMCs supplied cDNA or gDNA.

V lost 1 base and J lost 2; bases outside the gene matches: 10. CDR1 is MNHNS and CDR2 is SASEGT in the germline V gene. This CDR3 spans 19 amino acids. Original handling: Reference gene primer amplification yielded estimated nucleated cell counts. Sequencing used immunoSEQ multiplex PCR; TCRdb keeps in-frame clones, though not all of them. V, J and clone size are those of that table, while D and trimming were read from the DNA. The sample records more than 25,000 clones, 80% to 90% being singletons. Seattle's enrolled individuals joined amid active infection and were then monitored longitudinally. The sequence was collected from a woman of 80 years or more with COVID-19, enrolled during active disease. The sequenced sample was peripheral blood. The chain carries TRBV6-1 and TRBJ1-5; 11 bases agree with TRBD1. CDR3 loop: CASSEGPRTGGGGNQPQHF. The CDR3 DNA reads TGTGCCAGCAGTGAAGGGCCTAGGACAGGGGGCGGTGGCAATCAGCCCCAGCATTTT.